Listed below are T cell receptor beta chains from one sample, sequenced in a study of identical twins. MiXCR was run by TCRdb on the 5' RACE reads, yielding one entry per CDR3 protein. Of 420,000 or so distinct CDR3 sequences in the sample, approximately 18% were seen once. The sample taken for sequencing was naive T cells sorted from blood. The source of these receptors is a man aged 45 to 65 in good health. Both conserved end residues are part of each CDR3. D genes are given only for firm matches. For some rows the clone size is stated as once, few or many, or as a class when expanded; others skip it.

d_gene: -
j_gene: TRBJ2-5
len: 12
abundance: few
v_gene: TRBV5-1
CDR3nt: TGCGCCAGCAGCCTAGAGGATGCGACCCAGTACTTC
CDR3aa: CASSLEDATQYF

d_gene: TRBD1
j_gene: TRBJ2-2
len: 15
abundance: few
v_gene: TRBV7-9
CDR3nt: TGTGCCAGCACCCACAGGGGGGCGAACACCGGGGAGCTGTTTTTT
CDR3aa: CASTHRGANTGELFF

d_gene: -
j_gene: TRBJ2-5
len: 14
abundance: few
v_gene: TRBV12-3/TRBV12-4
CDR3nt: TGTGCCAGCACCCAAGGGACGCCCCAAGAGACCCAGTACTTC
CDR3aa: CASTQGTPQETQYF

d_gene: TRBD2
j_gene: TRBJ2-7
len: 15
abundance: -
v_gene: TRBV20-1
CDR3nt: TGCAGTGCTAGTAATCTAGCGGTCGGCTCCTACGAGCAGTACTTC
CDR3aa: CSASNLAVGSYEQYF

d_gene: -
j_gene: TRBJ2-7
len: 16
abundance: -
v_gene: TRBV10-3
CDR3nt: TGTGCCATCAGTGAGTCCCATGGGGGCCTCATCTACGAGCAGTACTTC
CDR3aa: CAISESHGGLIYEQYF

d_gene: -
j_gene: TRBJ1-1
len: 12
abundance: -
v_gene: TRBV20-1
CDR3nt: TGCAGTGCGGCCTTCATGGGCACTGAAGCTTTCTTT
CDR3aa: CSAAFMGTEAFF

d_gene: -
j_gene: TRBJ1-4
len: 12
abundance: few
v_gene: TRBV28
CDR3nt: TGTGCCAGCAGGGACAGTATTGAAAAACTGTTTTTT
CDR3aa: CASRDSIEKLFF

d_gene: TRBD1
j_gene: TRBJ2-3
len: 15
abundance: -
v_gene: TRBV6-2/TRBV6-3
CDR3nt: TGTGCCAGCAGTTACGGTGGGACAGGCACAGATACGCAGTATTTT
CDR3aa: CASSYGGTGTDTQYF

d_gene: -
j_gene: TRBJ2-1
len: 15
abundance: -
v_gene: TRBV30
CDR3nt: TGTGCCTGGGCGCCTAGCGGACAGAGGTACAATGAGCAGTTCTTC
CDR3aa: CAWAPSGQRYNEQFF

d_gene: -
j_gene: TRBJ2-3
len: 12
abundance: -
v_gene: TRBV7-9
CDR3nt: TGTGCCAGCAGCAGGACAGCAGATACGCAGTATTTT
CDR3aa: CASSRTADTQYF

d_gene: TRBD1
j_gene: TRBJ2-1
len: 15
abundance: -
v_gene: TRBV6-1
CDR3nt: TGTGCCAGAAGTGAGGACAGGTTCATCTACAATGAGCAGTTCTTC
CDR3aa: CARSEDRFIYNEQFF

d_gene: -
j_gene: TRBJ1-1
len: 13
abundance: -
v_gene: TRBV18
CDR3nt: TGTGCCAGCTCAAACGACAGAAACACTGAAGCTTTCTTT
CDR3aa: CASSNDRNTEAFF

d_gene: -
j_gene: TRBJ2-7
len: 12
abundance: -
v_gene: TRBV10-3
CDR3nt: TGTGCCATCAGTCCCGATCGTGGCGAGCAGTACTTC
CDR3aa: CAISPDRGEQYF

d_gene: -
j_gene: TRBJ1-4
len: 14
abundance: many
v_gene: TRBV29-1
CDR3nt: TGCAGCGTTGAACGCCCGGGGGAGGGTGAAAAACTGTTTTTT
CDR3aa: CSVERPGEGEKLFF

d_gene: TRBD2
j_gene: TRBJ2-1
len: 18
abundance: few
v_gene: TRBV24-1
CDR3nt: TGTGCCACCAGTGATTCCGGGACTAGCGGGAAGAGCTACAATGAGCAGTTCTTC
CDR3aa: CATSDSGTSGKSYNEQFF

d_gene: TRBD2
j_gene: TRBJ2-5
len: 15
abundance: -
v_gene: TRBV12-3/TRBV12-4
CDR3nt: TGTGCCAGCAGTCAGAGCGGGAGGGCCTCGGAGACCCAGTACTTC
CDR3aa: CASSQSGRASETQYF

d_gene: TRBD2
j_gene: TRBJ2-1
len: 17
abundance: -
v_gene: TRBV27
CDR3nt: TGTGCCAGCATAGCGGTAGCGGGATGGGGGTCCTACAATGAGCAGTTCTTC
CDR3aa: CASIAVAGWGSYNEQFF

d_gene: TRBD1
j_gene: TRBJ2-2
len: 15
abundance: -
v_gene: TRBV6-1
CDR3nt: TGTGCCAGCAGCCGCTGGGACAGGGAAACCGGGGAGCTGTTTTTT
CDR3aa: CASSRWDRETGELFF

d_gene: -
j_gene: TRBJ1-6
len: 14
abundance: -
v_gene: TRBV15
CDR3nt: TGTGCCACCACCAGAGCGGGGACTCGGGAGGCCCTCCACTTT
CDR3aa: CATTRAGTREALHF

d_gene: TRBD2
j_gene: TRBJ2-7
len: 14
abundance: once
v_gene: TRBV20-1
CDR3nt: TGCAGTGGAGCGGGATTGGTCAACTCCTACGAGCAGTACTTC
CDR3aa: CSGAGLVNSYEQYF

d_gene: -
j_gene: TRBJ2-1
len: 13
abundance: many
v_gene: TRBV20-1
CDR3nt: TGCAGTGCTAGCGGGAAGGTCGTATATGAGCAGTTCTTC
CDR3aa: CSASGKVVYEQFF

d_gene: -
j_gene: TRBJ2-2
len: 15
abundance: -
v_gene: TRBV12-3/TRBV12-4
CDR3nt: TGTGCCAGCAGTTTAGTGGTATTGGGCACCGGGGAGCTGTTTTTT
CDR3aa: CASSLVVLGTGELFF

d_gene: -
j_gene: TRBJ2-3
len: 15
abundance: -
v_gene: TRBV5-1
CDR3nt: TGCGCCAGCAGCTACCGATTAAGTAGCACAGATACGCAGTATTTT
CDR3aa: CASSYRLSSTDTQYF

d_gene: TRBD1
j_gene: TRBJ2-3
len: 15
abundance: few
v_gene: TRBV10-3
CDR3nt: TGTGCCACAGGTCGTAGGGGGCCTAGCACAGATACGCAGTATTTT
CDR3aa: CATGRRGPSTDTQYF

d_gene: TRBD2
j_gene: TRBJ2-5
len: 14
abundance: many
v_gene: TRBV12-3/TRBV12-4
CDR3nt: TGTGCCAGCAGTTTAGCGGGAGGGGAAGAGACCCAGTACTTC
CDR3aa: CASSLAGGEETQYF

d_gene: TRBD2
j_gene: TRBJ2-7
len: 16
abundance: -
v_gene: TRBV19
CDR3nt: TGTGCCAGTTGGGCGGGGGGCCCACACCCCCTCTACGAGCAGTACTTC
CDR3aa: CASWAGGPHPLYEQYF

d_gene: TRBD2
j_gene: TRBJ2-3
len: 15
abundance: many
v_gene: TRBV20-1
CDR3nt: TGCAGTGCTAGAGGGCTAGCGGGAGTTTCAGATACGCAGTATTTT
CDR3aa: CSARGLAGVSDTQYF

d_gene: TRBD1
j_gene: TRBJ2-7
len: 14
abundance: many
v_gene: TRBV20-1
CDR3nt: TGCAGTGCTAGAGATTTGACAGGGGGCTACGAGCAGTACTTC
CDR3aa: CSARDLTGGYEQYF

d_gene: TRBD1
j_gene: TRBJ2-5
len: 14
abundance: -
v_gene: TRBV20-1
CDR3nt: TGCAGTGCTAGATCGGGACAGGGCGGGGAGACCCAGTACTTC
CDR3aa: CSARSGQGGETQYF

d_gene: -
j_gene: TRBJ2-3
len: 12
abundance: many
v_gene: TRBV20-1
CDR3nt: TGCAGTGCCCCGCGGAGTTCAGATACGCAGTATTTT
CDR3aa: CSAPRSSDTQYF

d_gene: -
j_gene: TRBJ2-2
len: 16
abundance: -
v_gene: TRBV4-2
CDR3nt: TGTGCCAGCAGCCAAGTTAGGACATCGAACACCGGGGAGCTGTTTTTT
CDR3aa: CASSQVRTSNTGELFF

d_gene: -
j_gene: TRBJ1-2
len: 16
abundance: many
v_gene: TRBV9
CDR3nt: TGTGCCAGCAGCAGCCGCCAATCCCCATGGGACTATGGCTACACCTTC
CDR3aa: CASSSRQSPWDYGYTF

d_gene: -
j_gene: TRBJ2-5
len: 13
abundance: few
v_gene: TRBV6-6
CDR3nt: TGTGCCAGTTTTAGGAGTTTCCAAGAGACCCAGTACTTC
CDR3aa: CASFRSFQETQYF

d_gene: TRBD1
j_gene: TRBJ2-7
len: 15
abundance: many
v_gene: TRBV12-3/TRBV12-4
CDR3nt: TGTGCCAGCAGTCAAGACAGGGGAACGGGCTACGAGCAGTACTTC
CDR3aa: CASSQDRGTGYEQYF

d_gene: TRBD2
j_gene: TRBJ2-2
len: 17
abundance: -
v_gene: TRBV7-9
CDR3nt: TGTGCCAGCAGCTACCGACTAGCGGGAGCGAACACCGGGGAGCTGTTTTTT
CDR3aa: CASSYRLAGANTGELFF

d_gene: -
j_gene: TRBJ2-3
len: 17
abundance: -
v_gene: TRBV6-1
CDR3nt: TGTGCCAGCAGTGTTAGAAGAGTCTCACCACCCACAGATACGCAGTATTTT
CDR3aa: CASSVRRVSPPTDTQYF

d_gene: -
j_gene: TRBJ2-6
len: 18
abundance: -
v_gene: TRBV11-2
CDR3nt: TGTGCCAGCAGCTTAACCCAGGGGTTTGCCATTGGGGCCAACGTCCTGACTTTC
CDR3aa: CASSLTQGFAIGANVLTF

d_gene: -
j_gene: TRBJ1-2
len: 13
abundance: -
v_gene: TRBV29-1
CDR3nt: TGCAGCGTTAAAAGGGTTGCAGGGTCGGGCTACACCTTC
CDR3aa: CSVKRVAGSGYTF

d_gene: -
j_gene: TRBJ2-7
len: 15
abundance: few
v_gene: TRBV12-3/TRBV12-4
CDR3nt: TGTGCCAGCAGTTTCCAGACGTACGGGGCTGGGGAGCAGTACTTC
CDR3aa: CASSFQTYGAGEQYF

d_gene: -
j_gene: TRBJ1-4
len: 16
abundance: -
v_gene: TRBV6-1
CDR3nt: TGTGCCAGCAGTCAACTCCGGGCTGCAACTAATGAAAAACTGTTTTTT
CDR3aa: CASSQLRAATNEKLFF

d_gene: -
j_gene: TRBJ1-3
len: 12
abundance: few
v_gene: TRBV30
CDR3nt: TGTGCCTGGAGTCTTCCTGGAAACACCATATATTTT
CDR3aa: CAWSLPGNTIYF

d_gene: TRBD2
j_gene: TRBJ2-7
len: 16
abundance: -
v_gene: TRBV28
CDR3nt: TGTGCCAGCAGTTTAGTTGGGGGGGGGTCATCCTACGAGCAGTACTTC
CDR3aa: CASSLVGGGSSYEQYF

d_gene: -
j_gene: TRBJ2-3
len: 10
abundance: -
v_gene: TRBV20-1
CDR3nt: TGCAGTGCTAGGGGGGATACGCAGTATTTT
CDR3aa: CSARGDTQYF

d_gene: -
j_gene: TRBJ2-4
len: 11
abundance: many
v_gene: TRBV20-1
CDR3nt: TGCAGTGCTCCCCACGACAGGAGACAGTACTTC
CDR3aa: CSAPHDRRQYF

d_gene: TRBD2
j_gene: TRBJ2-3
len: 17
abundance: few
v_gene: TRBV6-2/TRBV6-3
CDR3nt: TGTGCCAGCAGTTATGAGGCGGGAGGCCCAAGCACAGATACGCAGTATTTT
CDR3aa: CASSYEAGGPSTDTQYF

d_gene: -
j_gene: TRBJ1-6
len: 14
abundance: -
v_gene: TRBV6-1
CDR3nt: TGTGCCAGCAGGCAGACAGGTCCCGGTTCACCCCTCCACTTT
CDR3aa: CASRQTGPGSPLHF

d_gene: -
j_gene: TRBJ2-7
len: 15
abundance: few
v_gene: TRBV5-5
CDR3nt: TGTGCCAGCAGCTTGGATCGGTACAGAACCTACGAGCAGTACTTC
CDR3aa: CASSLDRYRTYEQYF

d_gene: -
j_gene: TRBJ2-3
len: 12
abundance: few
v_gene: TRBV5-5
CDR3nt: TGTGCCAGCAGCCCCGCGGGGGATACGCAGTATTTT
CDR3aa: CASSPAGDTQYF

d_gene: TRBD1
j_gene: TRBJ2-7
len: 14
abundance: few
v_gene: TRBV20-1
CDR3nt: TGCAGTGCCTTACCGGGACAGGTAGCCTACGAGCAGTACTTC
CDR3aa: CSALPGQVAYEQYF

d_gene: -
j_gene: TRBJ2-1
len: 13
abundance: few
v_gene: TRBV6-5
CDR3nt: TGTGCCAGCAGTTACCGTAACACTCTTGAGCAGTTCTTC
CDR3aa: CASSYRNTLEQFF